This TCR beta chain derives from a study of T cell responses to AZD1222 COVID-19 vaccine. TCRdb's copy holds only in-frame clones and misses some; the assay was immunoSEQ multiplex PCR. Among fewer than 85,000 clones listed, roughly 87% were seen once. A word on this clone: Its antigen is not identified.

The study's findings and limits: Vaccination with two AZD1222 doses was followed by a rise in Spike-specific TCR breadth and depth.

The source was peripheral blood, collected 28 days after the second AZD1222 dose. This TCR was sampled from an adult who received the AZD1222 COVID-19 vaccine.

The chain's CDR3 is CASSLGGVDSYNEQFF. CDR3 DNA: TGTGCCAGCAGCCTAGGAGGCGTAGACTCCTACAATGAGCAGTTCTTC. This chain connects TRBV7-8 to TRBJ2-1; D is possibly TRBD2 (5 bases). V lost 5 bases and J lost 0, with 14 bases in between. This CDR3 has 16 residues. In germline, CDR1 is SGHVS, CDR2 FQNEAQ. The full variable domain, completed using reference TRBV7-8 and TRBJ2-1, is GAGVSQSPRYKVAKRGQDVALRCDPISGHVSLFWYQQALGQGPEFLTYFQNEAQLDKSGLPSDRFFAERPEGSVSTLKIQRTQQEDSAVYLCASSLGGVDSYNEQFFGPGTRLTVL.